Detailed here is one T cell receptor beta chain. Its specificity is unknown. This record comes from a study of PD-1 blockade in mismatch repair-deficient tumors. V shed 4 bases and J shed 9 bases, with 24 bases lying between them. Germline V gives CDR1 MDHEN, CDR2 SYDVKM. CDR3 length equals 16 residues. Specified time point: 10-day in vitro stimulation with candidate neoantigen peptide 7. Profiled with immunoSEQ multiplex PCR; TCRdb holds only in-frame clones, not every one. The sample has under 9,500 clones; about 87% are singletons. The chain combines TRBV28 with TRBJ2-5; no definite D call. This clonotype was sampled from an adult with mismatch repair-deficient cancer. Sample: cells cultured in vitro, taken from a patient treated with pembrolizumab. CDR3 in amino acids: CASSSGPVVRSGAQYF. The CDR3 DNA follows: TGTGCCAGCAGTTCCGGGCCGGTCGTGAGGTCTGGGGCCCAGTACTTC.